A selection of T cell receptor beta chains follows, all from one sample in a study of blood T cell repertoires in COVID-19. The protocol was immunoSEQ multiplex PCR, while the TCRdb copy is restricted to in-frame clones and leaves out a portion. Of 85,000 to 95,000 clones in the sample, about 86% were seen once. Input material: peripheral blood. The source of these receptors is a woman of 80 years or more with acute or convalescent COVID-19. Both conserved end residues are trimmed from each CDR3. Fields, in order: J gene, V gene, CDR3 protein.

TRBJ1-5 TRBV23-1 ASSQAPWTGNNQPQH
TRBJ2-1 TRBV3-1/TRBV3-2 ASSLEDEQF
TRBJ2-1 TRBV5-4 ASSYRDRAHGEQF
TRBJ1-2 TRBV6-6 ASSFPPGQGDGYT
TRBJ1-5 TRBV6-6 ASSGQGLRQPQH
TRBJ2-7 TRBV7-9 ASGGKGIEQY
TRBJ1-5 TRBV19 ASWSGSQPQH
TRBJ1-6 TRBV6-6 ASSYSGGNSPLH
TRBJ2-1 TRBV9 ASSGQGWNEQF
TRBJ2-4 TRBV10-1 ASPSWEGRKNIQY
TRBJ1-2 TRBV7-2 ASSPRQGLGGYT
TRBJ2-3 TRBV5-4 ASSSSTDTQY
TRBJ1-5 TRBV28 ASSLDGTNDSNQPQH
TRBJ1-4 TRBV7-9 ASSLSGASTNEKLF
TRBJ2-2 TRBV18 ASSQEDTGELF
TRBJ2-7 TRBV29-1 SVPTSASEQY
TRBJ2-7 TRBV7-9 ASSSAGQGAWGTYEQY
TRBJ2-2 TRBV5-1 ASSSVGVADGELF
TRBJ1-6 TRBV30 ASSGQYNSPLH
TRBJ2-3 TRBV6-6 ASSPRTSGFTDTQY
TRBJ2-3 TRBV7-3 ASSILGQVGDTQY
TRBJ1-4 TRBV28 ASSSSGTGREKLF
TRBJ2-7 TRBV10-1 ASSEGQDYEQY
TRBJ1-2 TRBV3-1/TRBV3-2 ASSQLPPGHGYT
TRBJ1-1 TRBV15 ATSTGQGITEAF
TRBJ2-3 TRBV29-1 TYQGNTDTQY
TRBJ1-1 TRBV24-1 ATSDAGQGLTEAF
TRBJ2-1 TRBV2 ASSVGGNEQF
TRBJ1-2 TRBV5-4 ASSPTAQETGYT
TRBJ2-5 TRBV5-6 ASSLKTSGGLGEETQY
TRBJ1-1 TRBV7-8 ASTPDREVVTAF
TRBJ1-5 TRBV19 ASSSGPQPQH
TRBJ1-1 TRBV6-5 ASSRGSEAF
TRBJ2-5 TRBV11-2 ASSFRLSTGGSVETQY
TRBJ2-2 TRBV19 ASSTLTGSGELF
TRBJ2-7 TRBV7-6 ASSPRQGSYEQY
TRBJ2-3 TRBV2 ATPGQRGGPSTDTQY
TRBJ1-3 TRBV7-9 ASSLRGSSGNTIY
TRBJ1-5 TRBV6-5 ASTTLQGANQPQH
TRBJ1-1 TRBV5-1 ASSLTGGAVNTEAF
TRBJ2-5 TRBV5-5 ASSLPRQGETQY